A selection of T cell receptor beta chains follows, all from one sample in a study of cytomegalovirus exposure and HLA in healthy donors. TCRdb's copy holds only in-frame clones and misses some; the assay was immunoSEQ multiplex PCR. Here the sample spans about 180,000 clones, about 78% being singletons. Sequenced sample: PBMCs. These receptors were taken from a man in his 60s in good health and CMV-seronegative. Each CDR3 is given with its conserved first and last residue. The order of the fields is J gene, V gene, clone size, D gene, CDR3 protein, CDR3 DNA. The D gene is left open where the match is weak. Clone size is given for some rows only: seen once, a few or many times, or a class if the clone is expanded.

TRBJ2-7,TRBV7-8,NA,TRBD1,CASSLRDRTYEQYF,TGTGCCAGCAGCTTACGGGACAGGACCTACGAGCAGTACTTC
TRBJ2-2,TRBV19,NA,NA,CASSRSVRSGELFF,TGTGCCAGTAGTCGGAGCGTGAGGTCCGGGGAGCTGTTTTTT
TRBJ2-2,TRBV6-1,NA,NA,CASNGQPNTGELFF,TGTGCCAGCAACGGACAGCCGAACACCGGGGAGCTGTTTTTT
TRBJ1-6,TRBV5-4,NA,NA,CASSVDTNSPLHF,TGTGCCAGCAGCGTGGACACGAATTCACCCCTCCACTTT
TRBJ2-5,TRBV7-9,NA,NA,CASSGRQGLYQETQYF,TGTGCCAGCAGCGGACGACAGGGACTGTACCAAGAGACCCAGTACTTC
TRBJ2-5,TRBV11-2,NA,NA,CASSLGTVGETQYF,TGTGCCAGCAGCTTAGGAACCGTCGGGGAGACCCAGTACTTC
TRBJ1-4,TRBV15,few,NA,CATSRQSNEKLFF,TGTGCCACCAGCAGACAGTCAAATGAAAAACTGTTTTTT
TRBJ2-7,TRBV5-1,NA,TRBD1,CASSPGQSYEQYF,TGCGCCAGCAGCCCGGGACAGAGCTACGAGCAGTACTTC
TRBJ2-1,TRBV11-2,NA,NA,CASSWPFRGRGYNEQFF,TGTGCCAGCAGCTGGCCATTTCGGGGTCGGGGATACAATGAGCAGTTCTTC
TRBJ2-7,TRBV2,NA,TRBD2,CASSRPGTSDSYEQYF,TGTGCCAGCAGCAGACCGGGGACTAGCGACTCCTACGAGCAGTACTTC
TRBJ2-3,TRBV19,many,TRBD1,CASSTRTGGLTDTQYF,TGTGCCAGTAGTACCCGGACAGGGGGGTTGACAGATACGCAGTATTTT
TRBJ2-5,TRBV11-3,NA,NA,CASSARLSPGSQETQYF,TGTGCCAGCAGCGCCCGGCTATCCCCAGGTAGCCAAGAGACCCAGTACTTC
TRBJ2-7,TRBV27,NA,TRBD2,CASTPREGYVYEQYF,TGTGCCAGCACCCCCCGGGAGGGATATGTCTACGAGCAGTACTTC
TRBJ2-1,TRBV7-8,once,NA,CASSPKYPGFYEQFF,TGTGCCAGCAGCCCAAAATACCCAGGGTTCTATGAGCAGTTCTTC